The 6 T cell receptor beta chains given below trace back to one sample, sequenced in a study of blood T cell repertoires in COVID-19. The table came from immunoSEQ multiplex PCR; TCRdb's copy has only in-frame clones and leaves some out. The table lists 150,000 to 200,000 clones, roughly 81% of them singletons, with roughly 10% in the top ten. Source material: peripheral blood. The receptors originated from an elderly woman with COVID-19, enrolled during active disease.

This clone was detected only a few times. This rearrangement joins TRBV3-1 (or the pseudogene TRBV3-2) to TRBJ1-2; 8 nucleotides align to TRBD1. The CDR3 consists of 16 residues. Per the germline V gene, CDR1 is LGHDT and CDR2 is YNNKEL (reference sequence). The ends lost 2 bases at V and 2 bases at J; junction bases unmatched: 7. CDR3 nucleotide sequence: TGTGCCAGCAGCCAAAGCATCGGACAGGGAAACTATGGCTACACCTTC. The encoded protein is CASSQSIGQGNYGYTF.

Here the CDR3 DNA reads TGTGCCAGCAGTTTAGTCAGGGGCAGACCAGATACGCAGTATTTT. Residues: CASSLVRGRPDTQYF. J is TRBJ2-3 and V is TRBV27; tentatively, D is TRBD1 (6 bases). Germline CDR1 and CDR2: MNHEY and SMNVEV (reference sequence). Trimming pared 2 bases from V and 4 bases from J, leaving 13 bases between. The CDR3 consists of 15 residues.

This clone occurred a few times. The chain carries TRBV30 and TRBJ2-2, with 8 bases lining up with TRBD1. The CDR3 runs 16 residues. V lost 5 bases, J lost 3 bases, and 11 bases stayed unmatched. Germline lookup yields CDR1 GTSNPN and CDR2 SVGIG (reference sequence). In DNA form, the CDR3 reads TGTGCCTGGGGGCGCGCAGGGGGCCTAGACACCGGGGAGCTGTTTTTT. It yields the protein CAWGRAGGLDTGELFF. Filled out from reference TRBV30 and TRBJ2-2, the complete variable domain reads SQTIHQWPATLVQPVGSPLSLECTVEGTSNPNLYWYRQAAGRGLQLLFYSVGIGQISSEVPQNLSASRPQDRQFILSSKKLLLSDSGFYLCAWGRAGGLDTGELFFGEGSRLTVL.

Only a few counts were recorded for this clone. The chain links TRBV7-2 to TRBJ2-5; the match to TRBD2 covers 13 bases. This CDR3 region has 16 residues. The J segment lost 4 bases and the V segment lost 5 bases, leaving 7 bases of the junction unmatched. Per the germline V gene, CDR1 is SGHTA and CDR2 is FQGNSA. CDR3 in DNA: TGTGCCAGCAGCCCGACACTAGCGGGGGGGCGAGAGACCCAGTACTTC. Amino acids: CASSPTLAGGRETQYF.

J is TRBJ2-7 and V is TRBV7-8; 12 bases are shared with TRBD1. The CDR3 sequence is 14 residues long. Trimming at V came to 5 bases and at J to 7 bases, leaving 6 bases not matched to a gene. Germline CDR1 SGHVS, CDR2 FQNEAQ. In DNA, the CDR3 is TGTGCCAGCAGCGCGGGACAGGGGGCGACTGAGCAGTACTTC. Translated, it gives CASSAGQGATEQYF.

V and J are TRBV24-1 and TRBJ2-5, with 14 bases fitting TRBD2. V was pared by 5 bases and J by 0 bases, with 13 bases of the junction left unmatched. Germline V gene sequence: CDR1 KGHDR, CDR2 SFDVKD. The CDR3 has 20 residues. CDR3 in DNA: TGTGCCACCAGTGGTACGCCGGGACTAGCGGGAGTAGGATACCAAGAGACCCAGTACTTC. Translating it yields CATSGTPGLAGVGYQETQYF.